This TCR beta chain appears in the sequencing data of a study of human T cells and chemical hapten exposure. In its sample, this clonotype was seen a few times. Antigen unknown. General observations from the study: Following DPC sensitization, TCRs present above 1 in 1000 frequency showed no change.

TCRdb ran MiXCR on the RACE reads and lists one entry per CDR3 protein. Here the sample spans 95,000 to 150,000 distinct CDR3 sequences, approximately 10% being singletons. The CDR3 runs 10 residues. Germline V CDR1 and CDR2: MDHEN, SYDVKM. V shed 10 bases, J shed 12 bases, and the junction held 3 bases outside the gene matches. The time point is: patch test 3, about 24 weeks after DPC sensitization. Treatment noted: therapeutic diphenylcyclopropenone sensitization with weekly scalp DPC. The chain couples TRBV28 to TRBJ2-1, with 10 bases that match TRBD2. The source was whole blood, collected in connection with sensitization to the hapten diphenylcyclopropenone (DPC). The origin of this receptor is a woman aged 45 to 65 with alopecia areata. Some clones in this sample may be carry-over from other donors' samples. The DNA of the CDR3 is TGTGCCATTAGCGGGAGGTCGCAGTTCTTC. Amino acid sequence: CAISGRSQFF.